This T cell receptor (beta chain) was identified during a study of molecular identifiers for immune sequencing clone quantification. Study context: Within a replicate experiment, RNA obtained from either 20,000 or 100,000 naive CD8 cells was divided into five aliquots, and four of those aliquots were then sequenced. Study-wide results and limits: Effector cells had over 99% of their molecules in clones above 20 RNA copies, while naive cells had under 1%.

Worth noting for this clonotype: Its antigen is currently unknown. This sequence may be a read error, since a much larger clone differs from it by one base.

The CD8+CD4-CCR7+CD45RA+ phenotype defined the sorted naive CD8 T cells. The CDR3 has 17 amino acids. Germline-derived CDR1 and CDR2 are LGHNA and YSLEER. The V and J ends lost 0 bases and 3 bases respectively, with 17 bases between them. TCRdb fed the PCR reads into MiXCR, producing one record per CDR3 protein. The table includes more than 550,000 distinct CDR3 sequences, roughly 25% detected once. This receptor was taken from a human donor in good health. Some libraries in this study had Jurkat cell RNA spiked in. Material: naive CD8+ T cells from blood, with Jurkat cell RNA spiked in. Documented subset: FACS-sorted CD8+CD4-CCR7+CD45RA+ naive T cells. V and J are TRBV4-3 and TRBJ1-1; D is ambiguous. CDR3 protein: CASSQEVFSGSDTEAFF. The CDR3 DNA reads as TGCGCCAGCAGCCAAGAGGTATTTTCCGGATCCGACACTGAAGCTTTCTTT.